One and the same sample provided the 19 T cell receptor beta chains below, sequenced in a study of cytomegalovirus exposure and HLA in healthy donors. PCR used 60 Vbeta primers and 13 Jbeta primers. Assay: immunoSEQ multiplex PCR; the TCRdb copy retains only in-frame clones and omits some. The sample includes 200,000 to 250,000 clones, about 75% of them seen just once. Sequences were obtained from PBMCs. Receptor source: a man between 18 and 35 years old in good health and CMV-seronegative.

CDR3 bases: TGTGCCAGCTGCTATCGCGACACCGGGGAGCTGTTTTTT. This codes for CASCYRDTGELFF. V gene TRBV6-5 combines with J gene TRBJ2-2; D uncertain. Trimming took off 8 bases at V and 3 bases at J, with 10 bases between the two ends. The CDR3 has 13 residues. Germline CDR1 and CDR2: MNHEY and SVGAGI.

The DNA of the CDR3 is TGCGCCAGCAGCGCCGGACTAGCCCTAGATACGCAGTATTTT. Translating gives CASSAGLALDTQYF. The chain joins TRBV5-1 to TRBJ2-3; the match to TRBD2 covers 8 bases. This CDR3 contains 14 residues. The V segment lost 4 bases and the J segment 5 bases; nucleotides outside the gene matches: 6. The germline V gene has CDR1 SGHRS and CDR2 YFSETQ.

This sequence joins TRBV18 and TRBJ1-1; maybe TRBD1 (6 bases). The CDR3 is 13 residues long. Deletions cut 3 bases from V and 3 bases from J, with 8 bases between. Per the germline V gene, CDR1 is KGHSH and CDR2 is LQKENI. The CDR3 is CASSPTGHTEAFF. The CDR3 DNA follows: TGTGCCAGCTCACCTACAGGGCACACTGAAGCTTTCTTT.

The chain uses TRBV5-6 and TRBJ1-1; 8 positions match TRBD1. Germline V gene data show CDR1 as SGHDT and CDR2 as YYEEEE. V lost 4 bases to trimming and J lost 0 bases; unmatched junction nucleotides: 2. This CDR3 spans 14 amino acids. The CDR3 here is CASSHRGVNTEAFF. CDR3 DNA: TGTGCCAGCAGCCACAGGGGGGTGAACACTGAAGCTTTCTTT.

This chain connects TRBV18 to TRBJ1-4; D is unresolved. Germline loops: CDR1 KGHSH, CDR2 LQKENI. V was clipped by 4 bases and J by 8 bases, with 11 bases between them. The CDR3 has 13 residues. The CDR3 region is CASSRGTPEKLFF. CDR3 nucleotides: TGTGCCAGCTCACGAGGAACCCCCGAAAAACTGTTTTTT.

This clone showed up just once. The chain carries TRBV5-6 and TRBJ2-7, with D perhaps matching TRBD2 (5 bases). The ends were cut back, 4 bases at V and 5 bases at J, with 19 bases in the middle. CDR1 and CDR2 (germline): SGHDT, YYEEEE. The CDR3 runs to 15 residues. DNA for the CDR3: TGTGCCAGCAGCCCCCGGAGTTGGTCCGGGAACGAGCAGTACTTC. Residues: CASSPRSWSGNEQYF.

The CDR3 nucleotides are TGTGCCAGCAGTTCCGACAGGGGACGTGGAAACACCATATATTTT. Amino acids: CASSSDRGRGNTIYF. The chain uses TRBV6-6 and TRBJ1-3; 8 bases agree with TRBD1. V dropped 4 bases and J dropped 3; count of bases not matched to a gene: 5. The CDR3 has 15 amino acids. Germline V gene lookup returns CDR1 MNHNY and CDR2 SVGAGI (reference sequence).

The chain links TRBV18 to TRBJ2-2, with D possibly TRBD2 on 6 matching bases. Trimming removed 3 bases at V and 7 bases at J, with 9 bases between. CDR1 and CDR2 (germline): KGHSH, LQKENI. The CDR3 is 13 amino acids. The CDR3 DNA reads TGTGCCAGCTCACCGGAGGGCAACGGGGAGCTGTTTTTT. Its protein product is CASSPEGNGELFF.

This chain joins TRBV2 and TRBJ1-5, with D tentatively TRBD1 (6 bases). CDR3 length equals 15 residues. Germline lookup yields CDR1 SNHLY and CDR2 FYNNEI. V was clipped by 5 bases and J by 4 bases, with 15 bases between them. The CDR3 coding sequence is TGTGCCAGCAGTTGGGACATACTAACGAATCAGCCCCAGCATTTT. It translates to CASSWDILTNQPQHF.

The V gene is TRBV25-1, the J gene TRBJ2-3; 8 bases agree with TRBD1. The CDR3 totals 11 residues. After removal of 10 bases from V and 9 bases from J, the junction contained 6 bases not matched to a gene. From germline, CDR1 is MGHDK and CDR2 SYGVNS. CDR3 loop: CATKTGVTQYF. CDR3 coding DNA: TGTGCCACCAAGACAGGGGTGACGCAGTATTTT.

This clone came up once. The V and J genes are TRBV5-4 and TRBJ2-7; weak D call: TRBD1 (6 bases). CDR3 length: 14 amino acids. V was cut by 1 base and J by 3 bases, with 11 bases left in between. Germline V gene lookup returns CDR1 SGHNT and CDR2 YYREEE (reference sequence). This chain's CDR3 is CASSLTGSGYEQYF. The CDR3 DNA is TGTGCCAGCAGCTTGACAGGGTCGGGCTACGAGCAGTACTTC.

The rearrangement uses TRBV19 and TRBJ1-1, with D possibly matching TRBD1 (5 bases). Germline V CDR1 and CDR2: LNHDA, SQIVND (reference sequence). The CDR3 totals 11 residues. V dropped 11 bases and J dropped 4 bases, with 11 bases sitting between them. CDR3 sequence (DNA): TGTGCCTCCTTAAGGGGCACTGAAGCTTTCTTT. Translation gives CASLRGTEAFF.

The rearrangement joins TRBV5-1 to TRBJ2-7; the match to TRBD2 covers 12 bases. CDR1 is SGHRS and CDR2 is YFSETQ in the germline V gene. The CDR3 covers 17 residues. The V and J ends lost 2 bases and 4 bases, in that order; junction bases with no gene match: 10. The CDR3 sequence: CASSFGGLAGTNYEQYF. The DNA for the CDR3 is TGCGCCAGCAGCTTCGGGGGACTAGCGGGTACGAATTACGAGCAGTACTTC. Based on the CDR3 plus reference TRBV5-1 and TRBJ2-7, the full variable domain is KAGVTQTPRYLIKTRGQQVTLSCSPISGHRSVSWYQQTPGQGLQFLFEYFSETQRNKGNFPGRFSGRQFSNSRSEMNVSTLELGDSALYLCASSFGGLAGTNYEQYFGPGTRLTVT.

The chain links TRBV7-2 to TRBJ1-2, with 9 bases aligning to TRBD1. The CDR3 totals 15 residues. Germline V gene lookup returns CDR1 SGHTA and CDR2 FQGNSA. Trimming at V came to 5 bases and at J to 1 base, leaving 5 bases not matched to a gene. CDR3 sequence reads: CASSTGQGVNYGYTF. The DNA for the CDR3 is TGTGCCAGCAGCACGGGACAGGGCGTTAACTATGGCTACACCTTC.

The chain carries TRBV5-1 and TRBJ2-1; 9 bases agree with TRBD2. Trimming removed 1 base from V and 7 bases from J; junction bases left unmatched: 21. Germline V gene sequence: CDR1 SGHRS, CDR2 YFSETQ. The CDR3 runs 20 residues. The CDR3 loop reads CASSLIMGLGGRALKNEQFF. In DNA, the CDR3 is TGCGCCAGCAGCTTGATTATGGGTCTAGGCGGGAGGGCTTTAAAGAATGAGCAGTTCTTC.

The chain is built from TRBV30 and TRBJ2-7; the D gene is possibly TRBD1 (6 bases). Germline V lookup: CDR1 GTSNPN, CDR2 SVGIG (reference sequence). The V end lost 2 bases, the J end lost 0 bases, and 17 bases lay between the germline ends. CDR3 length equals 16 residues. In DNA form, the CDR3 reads TGTGCCTGGAGTCCCGTGACCCGGACAGACTCCTACGAGCAGTACTTC. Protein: CAWSPVTRTDSYEQYF.

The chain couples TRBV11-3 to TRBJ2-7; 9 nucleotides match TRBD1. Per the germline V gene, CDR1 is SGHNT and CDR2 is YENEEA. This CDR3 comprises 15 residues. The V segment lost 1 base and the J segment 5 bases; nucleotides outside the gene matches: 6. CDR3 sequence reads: CASSLGTGGFNEQYF. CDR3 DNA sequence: TGTGCCAGCAGCTTAGGTACAGGGGGCTTTAACGAGCAGTACTTC.

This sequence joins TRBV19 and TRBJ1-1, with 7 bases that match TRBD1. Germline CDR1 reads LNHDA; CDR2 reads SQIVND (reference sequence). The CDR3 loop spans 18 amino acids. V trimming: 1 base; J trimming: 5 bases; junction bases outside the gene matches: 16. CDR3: CASSIGQGGKLGYTEAFF. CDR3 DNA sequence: TGTGCCAGTAGTATAGGTCAAGGGGGCAAGTTAGGTTATACTGAAGCTTTCTTT.

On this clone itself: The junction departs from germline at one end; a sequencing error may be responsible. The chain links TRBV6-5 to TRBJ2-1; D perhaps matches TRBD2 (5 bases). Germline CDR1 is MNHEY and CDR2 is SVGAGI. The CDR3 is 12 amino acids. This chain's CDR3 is CASSYSSLAPIF. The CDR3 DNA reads TGTGCCAGCAGTTACTCGAGTCTAGCCCCGATCTTC.